This entry describes one T cell receptor beta chain. Its cognate antigen is unknown. Assay: immunoSEQ multiplex PCR; the TCRdb copy retains only in-frame clones and omits some. The sample shows around 60,000 clones, 92% of them seen only once. The CDR3 spans 15 residues. Deletions cut 1 base from V and 4 bases from J, with 12 bases between. Germline lookup yields CDR1 SGHNT and CDR2 YENEEA. The data belong to a study of cytomegalovirus exposure and HLA in healthy donors. Whole-study findings and limits: As was reported, the classifier diagnosed cytomegalovirus status with high specificity and sensitivity. TCR clusters originating in the first cohort tended to co-occur in the 100 to 150 validation repertoires, according to a later analysis. Through in vitro validation, three CMV-associated chains were shown to be specific for CMV antigens.

Sample: PBMCs. The clonotype originates from a woman in her late teens or twenties in good health and CMV-seronegative. The V call is TRBV11-3, the J call TRBJ2-3; possible D gene TRBD2, 5 bases. For the CDR3, the DNA is TGTGCCAGCAGCTTAGTTTATGGAGGACCAGATACGCAGTATTTT. Translated, it gives CASSLVYGGPDTQYF.